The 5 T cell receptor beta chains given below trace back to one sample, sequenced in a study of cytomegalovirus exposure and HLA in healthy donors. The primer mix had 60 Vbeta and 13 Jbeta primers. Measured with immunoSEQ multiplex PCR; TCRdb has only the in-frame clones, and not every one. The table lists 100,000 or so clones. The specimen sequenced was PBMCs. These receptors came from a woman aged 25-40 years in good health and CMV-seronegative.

For the CDR3, the DNA is TGTGCCAGCAGCCTCCCCCGGGGGGGAGTTGGTGAAAAACTGTTTTTT. The encoded protein is CASSLPRGGVGEKLFF. The chain combines TRBV11-1 with TRBJ1-4, with D possibly matching TRBD1 (5 bases). The germline V gene encodes CDR1 SGHAT and CDR2 FQDESV (reference sequence). V was trimmed by 5 bases and J by 7 bases, leaving 20 bases between them. The CDR3 is 16 residues long.

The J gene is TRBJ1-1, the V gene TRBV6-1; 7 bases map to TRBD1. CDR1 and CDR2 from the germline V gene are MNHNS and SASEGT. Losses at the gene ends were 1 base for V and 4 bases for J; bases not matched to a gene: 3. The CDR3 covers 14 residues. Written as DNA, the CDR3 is TGTGCCAGCAGTGAAGAGACAGGGCGCACTGAAGCTTTCTTT. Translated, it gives CASSEETGRTEAFF.

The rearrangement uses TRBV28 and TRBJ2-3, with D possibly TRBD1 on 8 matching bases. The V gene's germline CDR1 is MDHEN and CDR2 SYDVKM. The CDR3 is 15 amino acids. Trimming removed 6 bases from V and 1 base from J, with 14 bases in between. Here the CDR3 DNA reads TGTGCCAGCAGAGAAGCGGGACAGGGCACAGATACGCAGTATTTT. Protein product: CASREAGQGTDTQYF.

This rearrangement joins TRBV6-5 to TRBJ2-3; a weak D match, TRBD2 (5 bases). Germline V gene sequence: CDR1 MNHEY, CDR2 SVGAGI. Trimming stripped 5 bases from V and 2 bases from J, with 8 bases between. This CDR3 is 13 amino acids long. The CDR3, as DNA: TGTGCCAGCAGTAGCGGCATCACAGATACGCAGTATTTT. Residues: CASSSGITDTQYF.

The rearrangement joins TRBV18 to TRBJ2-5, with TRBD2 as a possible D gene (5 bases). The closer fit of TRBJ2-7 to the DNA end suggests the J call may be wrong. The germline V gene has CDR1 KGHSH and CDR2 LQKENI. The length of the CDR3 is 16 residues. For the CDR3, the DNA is TGTGCCAGCTCACCCCGACGGAGTCTTAGCGACTACGAGCAGTACTTC. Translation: CASSPRRSLSDYEQYF.